These 27 T cell receptor beta chains originate from one sample sequenced in a study of shared clonotypes between healthy human individuals. The protocol was immunoSEQ multiplex PCR, while the TCRdb copy is restricted to in-frame clones and leaves out a portion. The table has a few million clones, 85% to 95% seen once. The source material was naive CD4+ T cells from PBMCs. Subset specified: CD45RA+ positively selected. These receptors all stem from a man in his late teens or twenties in good health. Some clones in this sample may be carry-over from other donors' samples.

This chain uses TRBV28 with TRBJ2-3; 12 bases align to TRBD2. Per the germline V gene, CDR1 is MDHEN and CDR2 is SYDVKM. Unmatched junction bases numbered 9, after V lost 8 bases and J lost 6 bases. The CDR3 extends over 15 amino acids. CDR3 coding DNA: TGTGCCAGCTCTCTGCGGCTAGCGGGGGGGGATACGCAGTATTTT. Its translation is CASSLRLAGGDTQYF.

The CDR3 coding sequence is TGTGCCAGCAGTGAACATCATCGCACAGATACGCAGTATTTT. This translates into CASSEHHRTDTQYF. J is TRBJ2-3 and V is TRBV6-1; D not resolved. This CDR3 has 14 residues. The germline CDR1 and CDR2 sequences are MNHNS and SASEGT. The V end was cut by 2 bases, the J end by 1 base, with 7 bases between.

Turning to this clone: This sample includes further DNA sequences coding for the same CDR3. The V and J genes are TRBV5-1 and TRBJ1-1; unclear D gene. Germline CDR1 is SGHRS and CDR2 is YFSETQ. There are 14 residues in the CDR3. V lost 4 bases, J lost 1 base, and 11 bases lay in between. CDR3 region: CASSLGEENTEAFF. CDR3 sequence (DNA): TGCGCCAGCAGCCTCGGTGAAGAGAACACTGAAGCTTTCTTT. The full variable domain, its missing parts supplied by reference TRBV5-1 and TRBJ1-1, is KAGVTQTPRYLIKTRGQQVTLSCSPISGHRSVSWYQQTPGQGLQFLFEYFSETQRNKGNFPGRFSGRQFSNSRSEMNVSTLELGDSALYLCASSLGEENTEAFFGQGTRLTVV.

The chain is built from TRBV6-5 and TRBJ2-3; D ambiguous. The V end lost 0 bases, the J end lost 1 base, and 11 bases lay between the germline ends. The germline CDR1 and CDR2 sequences are MNHEY and SVGAGI. The CDR3 contains 16 residues. CDR3 nucleotide sequence: TGTGCCAGCAGTTACTCTTCGCCAGGAGGCACAGATACGCAGTATTTT. The encoded protein is CASSYSSPGGTDTQYF.

Only one count was recorded for this clone. The CDR3 reads CASSGQYQETQYF. Here the CDR3 DNA reads TGTGCCAGCAGCGGCCAGTACCAAGAGACCCAGTACTTC. The rearrangement uses TRBV11-2 and TRBJ2-5; D unclear. The CDR3 loop spans 13 amino acids. In germline, CDR1 is SGHAT, CDR2 FQNNGV. The V end lost 5 bases, the J end lost 0 bases, and 7 bases lay between the germline ends.

This clone showed up just once. In the same sample, other DNA sequences code for this CDR3. The V and J genes are TRBV18 and TRBJ1-1, with D possibly TRBD1 on 6 matching bases. Germline loops: CDR1 KGHSH, CDR2 LQKENI. V dropped 3 bases and J dropped 1 base, with 9 bases sitting between them. CDR3 size: 14 residues. The CDR3 region has the DNA TGTGCCAGCTCACCCCGACAGGAGAACACTGAAGCTTTCTTT. This codes for CASSPRQENTEAFF.

The chain has TRBV28 and TRBJ2-2; 11 bases match TRBD2. V trimming: 8 bases; J trimming: 3 bases; junction bases outside the gene matches: 2. This CDR3 contains 14 residues. Germline V gene lookup returns CDR1 MDHEN and CDR2 SYDVKM. The CDR3 sequence: CASLAGGYTGELFF. CDR3 in DNA: TGTGCCAGCCTAGCGGGGGGTTACACCGGGGAGCTGTTTTTT.

The rearrangement uses TRBV5-5 and TRBJ2-2; D may correspond to TRBD1 or TRBD2 (5 bases each). CDR1 is SGHKS and CDR2 is YYEKEE in the germline V gene (reference sequence). This CDR3 is built from 14 residues. V gave up 3 bases and J gave up 13 bases, with 19 bases separating them. CDR3 DNA: TGTGCCAGCAGCTCCTTCCAGAGGGCCCAGGGGCTGTTTTTT. It is translated as CASSSFQRAQGLFF. Based on the CDR3 plus reference TRBV5-5 and TRBJ2-2, the full variable domain is DAGVTQSPTHLIKTRGQQVTLRCSPISGHKSVSWYQQVLGQGPQFIFQYYEKEERGRGNFPDRFSARQFPNYSSELNVNALLLGDSALYLCASSSFQRAQGLFFGEGSRLTVL.

The chain uses TRBV7-2 and TRBJ2-5; perhaps TRBD2 as D (5 bases). Per germline, CDR1 SGHTA and CDR2 FQGNSA. V was cut by 2 bases and J by 4 bases, with 8 bases left in between. There are 13 residues in the CDR3. This CDR3 reads CASSLLGRETQYF. CDR3 nucleotides: TGTGCCAGCAGCTTATTGGGGAGAGAGACCCAGTACTTC.

V usage is TRBV10-3 and J usage is TRBJ2-7, with 12 bases lining up with TRBD1. The V segment lost 9 bases and the J segment 6 bases; nucleotides outside the gene matches: 6. There are 13 residues in the CDR3. Germline lookup yields CDR1 ENHRY and CDR2 SYGVKD. The CDR3: CAMAGTGGREQYF. CDR3 nucleotide sequence: TGTGCCATGGCCGGGACAGGGGGCCGCGAGCAGTACTTC.

V and J are TRBV28 and TRBJ2-3, with D perhaps TRBD1 or TRBD2 (5 bases each). V shed 6 bases and J shed 3 bases, with 10 bases lying between them. The CDR3 runs 13 residues. Germline CDR1 is MDHEN and CDR2 is SYDVKM. CDR3 region: CASSRGVTDTQYF. The DNA for the CDR3 is TGTGCCAGCAGCAGAGGGGTGACAGATACGCAGTATTTT.

The chain combines TRBV2 with TRBJ2-7; 9 bases align to TRBD2. There are 14 residues in the CDR3. In germline, CDR1 is SNHLY, CDR2 FYNNEI. J lost 6 bases, V lost 10 bases, and 13 bases had no gene match. The CDR3 here is CATSLDAGGREQYF. The CDR3 bases are TGTGCCACCTCCTTAGATGCGGGAGGGCGCGAGCAGTACTTC.

This chain joins TRBV5-1 and TRBJ2-7; D may correspond to TRBD1 or TRBD2 (5 bases each). V was pared by 4 bases and J by 2 bases, with 16 bases between. Germline CDR1 and CDR2: SGHRS and YFSETQ. This CDR3 spans 15 amino acids. The chain's CDR3 is CASSQTGTGPYEQYF. The CDR3 nucleotides are TGCGCCAGCAGCCAAACGGGGACCGGGCCCTACGAGCAGTACTTC.

The chain links TRBV28 to TRBJ2-7; tentatively, D is TRBD1 or TRBD2 (6 bases each). With 8 bases removed from V and 0 bases from J, the gap between germline ends came to 14 bases. Germline V gene data show CDR1 as MDHEN and CDR2 as SYDVKM. CDR3 length: 14 residues. CDR3 amino acids: CASAEGGNSYEQYF. The CDR3, as DNA: TGTGCCAGCGCCGAAGGGGGGAACTCCTACGAGCAGTACTTC. The full variable domain, rest sourced from reference TRBV28 and TRBJ2-7, is DVKVTQSSRYLVKRTGEKVFLECVQDMDHENMFWYRQDPGLGLRLIYFSYDVKMKEKGDIPEGYSVSREKKERFSLILESASTNQTSMYLCASAEGGNSYEQYFGPGTRLTVT.

The chain joins TRBV2 to TRBJ2-3, with 9 bases identical to TRBD2. The CDR3 covers 14 residues. V was clipped by 6 bases and J by 3 bases; unmatched bases: 4. The germline gives CDR1 SNHLY, CDR2 FYNNEI. The CDR3 sequence: CASRRLAETDTQYF. The CDR3 DNA reads as TGTGCCAGCAGGCGACTAGCGGAAACAGATACGCAGTATTTT.

The rearrangement joins TRBV12-5 to TRBJ1-1, with D perhaps TRBD1 (5 bases). CDR1 and CDR2 from the germline V gene are LGHNT and FRNRAP. The CDR3 is made up of 17 amino acids. V was pared by 6 bases and J by 9 bases, with 29 bases between. The CDR3 loop reads CASGGGAEQDRMGKAFF. The CDR3 coding sequence is TGTGCTAGTGGGGGGGGTGCCGAGCAGGACCGGATGGGGAAAGCTTTCTTT.

About this clone: Other DNA sequences in the same sample also yield this CDR3. This chain uses TRBV7-8 with TRBJ1-5; tentatively, D is TRBD1 (6 bases). Trimming pared 1 base from V and 7 bases from J, leaving 11 bases between. The CDR3 has 14 residues. Germline CDR1 reads SGHVS; CDR2 reads FQNEAQ. As DNA, the CDR3 is TGTGCCAGCAGCTTAGAAGGGGGACGACAGCCCCAGCATTTT. Translation: CASSLEGGRQPQHF.

The V and J genes are TRBV29-1 and TRBJ1-4; possible D gene TRBD1, 6 bases. The CDR3 runs to 13 residues. V gave up 6 bases and J gave up 5 bases, with 13 bases separating them. Germline V gives CDR1 SQVTM, CDR2 ANQGSEA. CDR3 coding DNA: TGCAGCGTCTCCGACAGGAGAAATGAAAAACTGTTTTTT. It specifies CSVSDRRNEKLFF. Combining the CDR3 with reference TRBV29-1 and TRBJ1-4 gives the whole variable domain SAVISQKPSRDICQRGTSLTIQCQVDSQVTMMFWYRQQPGQSLTLIATANQGSEATYESGFVIDKFPISRPNLTFSTLTVSNMSPEDSSIYLCSVSDRRNEKLFFGSGTQLSVL.

The V gene is TRBV4-1, the J gene TRBJ1-3; D gene ambiguous. Trimming took 4 bases from V and 1 from J, leaving 11 bases between them. CDR1 and CDR2 (germline): MGHRA, YSYEKL. The CDR3 is 15 residues long. In DNA form, the CDR3 reads TGCGCCAGCAGCCCCGGGCCGAGATCTGGAAACACCATATATTTT. It specifies CASSPGPRSGNTIYF.

The gene calls are TRBV7-2 and TRBJ2-5, with D possibly being TRBD2 (6 bases). The V gene's germline CDR1 is SGHTA and CDR2 FQGNSA. V was shortened by 1 base and J by 3 bases, with 9 bases between the two germline ends. The CDR3 covers 14 residues. The CDR3 loop reads CASSLERVKETQYF. Here the CDR3 DNA reads TGTGCCAGCAGCTTAGAGCGGGTGAAAGAGACCCAGTACTTC.

This rearrangement joins TRBV2 to TRBJ1-5; 7 bases align to TRBD1. V lost 6 bases and J lost 3; bases outside the gene matches: 5. This CDR3 spans 14 amino acids. Germline V gene sequence: CDR1 SNHLY, CDR2 FYNNEI. CDR3 amino acids: CASRATGDNQPQHF. As DNA, the CDR3 is TGTGCCAGCAGAGCTACAGGGGACAATCAGCCCCAGCATTTT.

For this clone: At the DNA level, this CDR3 is encoded by other sequences in the same sample as well. This chain joins TRBV30 and TRBJ1-3, with D unresolved. Trimming pared 1 base from V and 5 bases from J, leaving 3 bases between. CDR3 length equals 11 residues. Germline V gene sequence: CDR1 GTSNPN, CDR2 SVGIG (reference sequence). CDR3 residues: CAWSARNTIYF. CDR3 coding DNA: TGTGCCTGGAGTGCTAGAAACACCATATATTTT.

The rearrangement links TRBV27 to TRBJ1-5; unclear D gene. Germline V gives CDR1 MNHEY, CDR2 SMNVEV (reference sequence). This CDR3 is built from 13 residues. Trimming shortened V by 2 bases and J by 3 bases, and 5 bases separated the two germline ends. CDR3 nucleotide sequence: TGTGCCAGCAGTTTACGATTCAATCAGCCCCAGCATTTT. This sequence encodes CASSLRFNQPQHF.

The chain couples TRBV19 to TRBJ1-5; D unresolved. V lost 3 bases and J lost 7, with 7 bases in between. The CDR3 runs to 12 residues. Germline lookup yields CDR1 LNHDA and CDR2 SQIVND (reference sequence). The CDR3 DNA is TGTGCCAGTAGTATTGGGAGCCAGCCCCAGCATTTT. It translates to CASSIGSQPQHF.

This chain links TRBV19 with TRBJ1-1; D is possibly TRBD1 (6 bases). The germline V gene encodes CDR1 LNHDA and CDR2 SQIVND (reference sequence). V lost 1 base and J 0 bases, leaving 9 bases between the germline ends. The CDR3 loop spans 15 amino acids. The CDR3 loop is CASSIVRTVNTEAFF. For the CDR3, the DNA is TGTGCCAGTAGTATAGTACGGACAGTGAACACTGAAGCTTTCTTT.

The table lists this clone with a count of one. The chain links TRBV7-2 to TRBJ2-1; 11 bases match TRBD1. V was clipped by 5 bases and J by 9 bases; unmatched bases: 12. The CDR3 runs 16 residues. Germline values: CDR1 SGHTA, CDR2 FQGNSA. The CDR3 is CASSPPGTGGFREQFF. The CDR3, as DNA: TGTGCCAGCAGCCCACCCGGGACAGGGGGGTTCCGTGAGCAGTTCTTC.

Of note for this clone: This CDR3 is also generated by other DNA sequences in the sample. The genes are TRBV5-1 and TRBJ2-2; D is ambiguous. Germline CDR1 is SGHRS and CDR2 is YFSETQ. V lost 3 bases, J lost 4 bases, and 7 bases lay in between. The CDR3 loop spans 13 amino acids. CDR3 region: CASSSTVTGELFF. For the CDR3, the DNA is TGCGCCAGCAGCTCGACGGTCACCGGGGAGCTGTTTTTT.